A single sample gave rise to the 24 T cell receptor beta chains below, sequenced in a study of blood T cell repertoires in COVID-19. Only in-frame clones appear in the TCRdb table, and some are missing; sequencing was by immunoSEQ multiplex PCR. The sample contains 120,000 or so clones, 88% of which appear only once. Sequenced: peripheral blood. The receptors were sampled from a woman aged 45 to 65 with acute or convalescent COVID-19.

V is TRBV6-5 and J is TRBJ1-1, with D perhaps matching TRBD1 (6 bases). Germline CDR1 and CDR2: MNHEY and SVGAGI. There are 14 residues in the CDR3. V was trimmed by 10 bases and J by 1 base, leaving 16 bases between them. The CDR3 sequence is CAIEGGQTNTEAFF. The CDR3 DNA follows: TGTGCCATTGAAGGCGGACAGACGAACACTGAAGCTTTCTTT.

A remark on this clone: The sample has other DNA sequences that encode this CDR3 too. V is TRBV5-4 and J is TRBJ2-5; the D gene is possibly TRBD2 (5 bases). Germline CDR1 SGHNT, CDR2 YYREEE (reference sequence). V lost 0 bases, J lost 5 bases, and 8 bases lay in between. This CDR3 spans 13 amino acids. DNA of the CDR3: TGTGCCAGCAGCTTGGCCGGGGTTGAGACCCAGTACTTC. Protein: CASSLAGVETQYF.

The chain carries TRBV3-1 (or the pseudogene TRBV3-2) and TRBJ2-6; TRBD2 agrees at 7 bases. Trimming took 4 bases from V and 2 from J; bases not matched to a gene: 5. CDR3 length equals 16 residues. Germline V gene lookup returns CDR1 LGHDT and CDR2 YNNKEL (reference sequence). The CDR3 DNA reads as TGTGCCAGCAGCCTCACCGCGGGAGCTGGGGCCAACGTCCTGACTTTC. This translates into CASSLTAGAGANVLTF.

This chain connects TRBV3-1 (or the pseudogene TRBV3-2) to TRBJ1-1; 9 nucleotides agree with TRBD1. Germline V lookup: CDR1 LGHDT, CDR2 YNNKEL (reference sequence). The trim removed 0 bases at V and 6 bases at J, leaving 2 bases unmatched. The CDR3 length is 14 residues. CDR3 sequence reads: CASSQEQGAAEAFF. In nucleotides, the CDR3 is TGTGCCAGCAGCCAAGAACAGGGGGCAGCTGAAGCTTTCTTT.

This clone was recorded a few times. The chain employs TRBV28 and TRBJ2-7, with TRBD2 as a possible D gene (6 bases). Between the trimmed V and J ends, which lost 5 bases and 4 bases, there was a span of 9 bases. The CDR3 has 12 residues. The germline gives CDR1 MDHEN, CDR2 SYDVKM. CDR3 sequence (DNA): TGTGCCAGCAGTGGAGGGTATTACGAGCAGTACTTC. This sequence encodes CASSGGYYEQYF.

The chain combines TRBV19 with TRBJ2-7, with 7 nucleotides matching TRBD2. V trimming: 3 bases; J trimming: 0 bases; junction bases outside the gene matches: 5. The CDR3 has 15 amino acids. CDR1 and CDR2 (germline): LNHDA, SQIVND (reference sequence). In nucleotides, the CDR3 is TGTGCCAGTAGTATCCTTGGCGGGAGCTCCTACGAGCAGTACTTC. This sequence encodes CASSILGGSSYEQYF.

The chain's CDR3 is CASSINRGGGYTF. CDR3 DNA sequence: TGTGCCAGTAGTATAAACAGGGGGGGTGGCTACACCTTC. The genes are TRBV19 and TRBJ1-2; 8 bases fit TRBD1. This CDR3 is 13 amino acids long. Unmatched junction bases numbered 3, after V lost 2 bases and J lost 7 bases. Germline V gives CDR1 LNHDA, CDR2 SQIVND (reference sequence).

The V gene is TRBV4-2, the J gene TRBJ2-1; 7 nucleotides line up with TRBD2. This CDR3 has 16 residues. CDR1 is LGHNA and CDR2 is YNFKEQ in the germline V gene. Losses at the gene ends were 5 bases for V and 2 bases for J; bases not matched to a gene: 9. CDR3 DNA sequence: TGTGCCAGCAGCGGACACGCTAGCGGAGCCTACAATGAGCAGTTCTTC. Its translation: CASSGHASGAYNEQFF.

Here the CDR3 reads CAIPLAGLAAPGEQFF. The CDR3 region has the DNA TGTGCCATCCCTCTCGCTGGACTAGCGGCCCCGGGTGAGCAGTTCTTC. The rearrangement links TRBV10-3 to TRBJ2-1; TRBD2 agrees at 10 bases. The CDR3 length is 16 residues. Trimming removed 8 bases from V and 9 bases from J; junction bases left unmatched: 16. Germline assignment: CDR1 ENHRY and CDR2 SYGVKD.

The genes are TRBV12-2 and TRBJ2-3; TRBD2 is taken as the D call from the table, unchecked against the DNA. TRBV12-2 is assigned pseudogene status. The CDR3 is 20 amino acids. CDR3 amino acids: CASRLASGRGPTPTTDTQYF. The CDR3 DNA reads as TGTGCAAGTCGCCTAGCTAGCGGGAGAGGACCGACCCCAACCACAGATACGCAGTATTTT.

The chain combines TRBV2 with TRBJ2-7, with 9 bases that match TRBD2. J was trimmed by 6 bases and V by 8 bases; bases with no gene match: 20. Germline V gene lookup returns CDR1 SNHLY and CDR2 FYNNEI. This CDR3 has 17 amino acids. Here the CDR3 reads CASGGRAKIAGAGEQYF. In nucleotides, the CDR3 is TGTGCCAGCGGTGGGAGGGCTAAAATAGCGGGAGCCGGCGAGCAGTACTTC.

V is TRBV7-9 and J is TRBJ2-3; D is perhaps TRBD2 (5 bases). The V end was cut by 1 base, the J end by 4 bases, with 6 bases between. The CDR3 is 13 residues long. Germline CDR1 reads SEHNR; CDR2 reads FQNEAQ (reference sequence). The CDR3 loop is CASSLVRADTQYF. The CDR3 nucleotides are TGTGCCAGCAGCTTAGTGCGGGCAGATACGCAGTATTTT.

V is TRBV19 and J is TRBJ2-7, with 7 bases aligning to TRBD1. Germline V CDR1 and CDR2: LNHDA, SQIVND (reference sequence). The CDR3 runs 11 residues. After removal of 5 bases from V and 7 bases from J, the junction contained 2 bases not matched to a gene. This CDR3 reads CASSARGEQYF. CDR3 DNA sequence: TGTGCCAGTAGTGCCAGGGGGGAGCAGTACTTC.

The V gene is TRBV5-5, the J gene TRBJ2-1; 9 nucleotides align to TRBD2. The germline gives CDR1 SGHKS, CDR2 YYEKEE (reference sequence). J lost 6 bases, V lost 3 bases, and 1 base had no gene match. The CDR3 is 13 amino acids. The chain's CDR3 is CASSSLAGNEQFF. The CDR3 bases are TGTGCCAGCAGCTCACTAGCGGGCAATGAGCAGTTCTTC.

The gene calls are TRBV11-2 and TRBJ1-6, with D possibly TRBD1 on 5 matching bases. Germline CDR1 and CDR2: SGHAT and FQNNGV. The CDR3 is 15 amino acids. V shed 5 bases and J shed 7 bases, with 15 bases lying between them. CDR3: CASSPQAGNNSPLHF. For the CDR3, the DNA is TGTGCCAGCAGCCCCCAGGCAGGGAACAATTCACCCCTCCACTTT.

The rearrangement links TRBV21-1 to TRBJ1-1. TRBV21-1 counts as a pseudogene. The CDR3 runs 15 residues. The CDR3 bases are TGTGCCAGCAGCAAAGAGGAGGCAGGGAACACTGAAGCTTTCTTT. Translating it yields CASSKEEAGNTEAFF.

CDR3 nucleotides: TGTGCCATCACCACGACTAGCGGGAGTACGTACAATGAGCAGTTCTTC. Amino acid sequence: CAITTTSGSTYNEQFF. The rearrangement uses TRBV10-3 and TRBJ2-1, with TRBD2 matching 12 bases. The CDR3 is made up of 16 amino acids. CDR1 is ENHRY and CDR2 is SYGVKD in the germline V gene. J was trimmed by 4 bases and V by 7 bases; bases with no gene match: 8.

This clone has a single count. V is TRBV2 and J is TRBJ1-3; 9 nucleotides align to TRBD1. The V gene's germline CDR1 is SNHLY and CDR2 FYNNEI. This CDR3 is 15 amino acids long. V lost 6 bases and J lost 9; bases outside the gene matches: 12. DNA of the CDR3: TGTGCCAGCAGCGCCGGGACAGGGTCCGGATTCACCATATATTTT. Translating gives CASSAGTGSGFTIYF.

The rearrangement uses TRBV19 and TRBJ2-3; 7 positions agree with TRBD2. The CDR3 consists of 15 residues. The V gene end was trimmed by 3 bases and the J gene end by 6 bases; junction bases not matched to a gene: 9. Germline loops: CDR1 LNHDA, CDR2 SQIVND (reference sequence). The CDR3 protein is CASSMGGSHTDTQYF. In DNA form, the CDR3 reads TGTGCCAGTAGTATGGGCGGGAGCCACACGGATACGCAGTATTTT.

The chain joins TRBV3-1 (or the pseudogene TRBV3-2) to TRBJ2-2; no reliable D call. Between the trimmed V and J ends, which lost 4 bases and 2 bases, there was a span of 8 bases. CDR1 and CDR2 (germline): LGHDT, YNNKEL (reference sequence). CDR3 length: 14 amino acids. The chain's CDR3 is CASSRNRNTGELFF. CDR3 nucleotides: TGTGCCAGCAGCCGTAACAGAAACACCGGGGAGCTGTTTTTT.

This chain connects TRBV2 to TRBJ2-2, with TRBD1 identical over 9 bases. The CDR3 runs to 15 residues. The germline gives CDR1 SNHLY, CDR2 FYNNEI. V gave up 6 bases and J gave up 5 bases; unmatched junction bases: 7. The chain's CDR3 is CASSRTGVGTGELFF. CDR3 DNA sequence: TGTGCCAGCAGCCGGACAGGGGTGGGGACCGGGGAGCTGTTTTTT. Full variable domain (outside the CDR3, taken from reference TRBV2 and TRBJ2-2): EPEVTQTPSHQVTQMGQEVILRCVPISNHLYFYWYRQILGQKVEFLVSFYNNEISEKSEIFDDQFSVERPDGSNFTLKIRSTKLEDSAMYFCASSRTGVGTGELFFGEGSRLTVL.

This sequence joins TRBV7-9 and TRBJ2-1, with 9 positions matching TRBD2. This CDR3 has 15 residues. The trim removed 5 bases at V and 3 bases at J, leaving 5 bases unmatched. CDR1 and CDR2 (germline): SEHNR, FQNEAQ (reference sequence). This CDR3 reads CASSLRTSDYNEQFF. The CDR3, as DNA: TGTGCCAGCAGCCTAAGGACTAGCGACTACAATGAGCAGTTCTTC.

The chain combines TRBV5-1 with TRBJ2-1; D might be TRBD2 (5 bases). CDR1 and CDR2 (germline): SGHRS, YFSETQ. This CDR3 contains 14 residues. Trimming removed 0 bases at V and 6 bases at J, with 10 bases between. The CDR3 sequence: CASSLEAEANEQFF. CDR3 nucleotide sequence: TGCGCCAGCAGCTTGGAAGCGGAAGCCAATGAGCAGTTCTTC.

J is TRBJ1-1 and V is TRBV9; TRBD1 matches 8 bases. The CDR3 is 15 residues long. CDR1 SGDLS and CDR2 YYNGEE come from the germline V gene. V dropped 0 bases and J dropped 5; count of bases not matched to a gene: 6. CDR3 region: CASSVEPQGDTEAFF. CDR3 nucleotide sequence: TGTGCCAGCAGCGTAGAACCACAGGGGGATACTGAAGCTTTCTTT. Complete variable domain (other parts from reference TRBV9 and TRBJ1-1): DSGVTQTPKHLITATGQRVTLRCSPRSGDLSVYWYQQSLDQGLQFLIQYYNGEERAKGNILERFSAQQFPDLHSELNLSSLELGDSALYFCASSVEPQGDTEAFFGQGTRLTVV.